These 32 T cell receptor beta chains originate from one sample sequenced in a study of human T cells and chemical hapten exposure. Time point meaning: patch test 3, about 24 weeks after DPC sensitization. Treatment indicated: therapeutic diphenylcyclopropenone sensitization with weekly scalp DPC. From the RACE reads, TCRdb called clonotypes with MiXCR, one entry per CDR3 protein. The data contain 180,000 or so distinct CDR3 sequences, 24% of them seen just once; the ten biggest clones take up about 2.5%. Sample: whole blood, taken in connection with sensitization to the hapten diphenylcyclopropenone (DPC). The receptors here all came from a middle-aged woman with alopecia areata. Some clones in this sample may be carry-over from other donors' samples.

The chain uses TRBV5-1 and TRBJ2-7; TRBD1 matches 7 bases. Trimming took 2 bases from V and 3 from J; bases not matched to a gene: 5. CDR1 is SGHRS and CDR2 is YFSETQ in the germline V gene. CDR3 length equals 14 residues. The CDR3 loop reads CASSFEGADYEQYF. The CDR3 DNA reads as TGCGCCAGCAGCTTCGAGGGGGCAGACTACGAGCAGTACTTC.

This clonotype was found a few times. The chain has TRBV3-1 and TRBJ2-1, with a possible D match to TRBD2 (6 bases). Germline loops: CDR1 LGHDT, CDR2 YNNKEL (reference sequence). V gave up 0 bases and J gave up 6 bases, with 12 bases separating them. This CDR3 region has 15 residues. The CDR3 region is CASSQDRAGTNEQFF. DNA for the CDR3: TGTGCCAGCAGCCAAGATAGGGCGGGAACCAATGAGCAGTTCTTC.

There are a few counts of this clonotype. The chain recombines TRBV27 with TRBJ2-5; a possible D gene is TRBD1 (6 bases). There are 14 residues in the CDR3. From germline, CDR1 is MNHEY and CDR2 SMNVEV (reference sequence). V was pared by 2 bases and J by 5 bases, with 12 bases between. CDR3 residues: CASSLGQHPETQYF. The CDR3 DNA follows: TGTGCCAGCAGTTTAGGACAGCACCCCGAGACCCAGTACTTC.

This clonotype was counted a few times. The chain links TRBV15 to TRBJ2-1, with D perhaps being TRBD1 or TRBD2 (8 bases each). Germline CDR1 reads LNHNV; CDR2 reads YYDKDF (reference sequence). This CDR3 comprises 19 residues. The V end lost 5 bases, the J end lost 3 bases, and 26 bases lay between the germline ends. The CDR3, as DNA: TGTGCCACCAGCCCGGGACAGGCGGAACCGGGACTAGGCTACAATGAGCAGTTCTTC. This translates into CATSPGQAEPGLGYNEQFF.

The genes are TRBV29-1 and TRBJ2-1, with D perhaps TRBD2 (6 bases). CDR3 size: 13 residues. In germline, CDR1 is SQVTM, CDR2 ANQGSEA. The V gene lost 1 base and the J gene lost 10 bases, with 14 bases spanning the gap. The CDR3 nucleotides read TGCAGCGTTGAAGGGGACTCACTATGGGAGCAGTTCTTC. Amino acid sequence: CSVEGDSLWEQFF.

V gene TRBV7-9 combines with J gene TRBJ2-7, with 10 bases matching TRBD1. After removal of 5 bases from V and 3 bases from J, the junction contained 4 bases not matched to a gene. The V gene's germline CDR1 is SEHNR and CDR2 FQNEAQ (reference sequence). The CDR3 has 14 amino acids. CDR3 region: CASSPGTGDYEQYF. In DNA, the CDR3 is TGTGCCAGCAGCCCCGGGACAGGGGACTACGAGCAGTACTTC.

This clonotype showed up just a few times. This chain links TRBV10-3 with TRBJ1-5; D unresolved. With 2 bases removed from V and 6 bases from J, the gap between germline ends came to 8 bases. Germline V lookup: CDR1 ENHRY, CDR2 SYGVKD. The CDR3 length is 13 residues. CDR3 sequence (DNA): TGTGCCATCAGTGAGCGGGAGGTTCAGCCCCAGCATTTT. Translation: CAISEREVQPQHF.

The chain is built from TRBV4-2 and TRBJ2-1, with TRBD2 matching over 10 bases. The CDR3 is made up of 16 amino acids. V trimming: 1 base; J trimming: 6 bases; junction bases outside the gene matches: 6. Per germline, CDR1 LGHNA and CDR2 YNFKEQ. CDR3 DNA sequence: TGTGCCAGCAGCCAAGGGAGGGGACTAGCGCGCAATGAGCAGTTCTTC. Translated: CASSQGRGLARNEQFF.

The chain links TRBV18 to TRBJ2-3; tentatively, D is TRBD1 (5 bases). The V gene's germline CDR1 is KGHSH and CDR2 LQKENI. The CDR3 spans 14 residues. The ends were cut back, 2 bases at V and 2 bases at J, with 8 bases in the middle. This CDR3 reads CASSPAGLTDTQYF. CDR3 nucleotides: TGTGCCAGCTCACCAGCAGGGCTCACAGATACGCAGTATTTT.

This clonotype came up a few times. The rearrangement joins TRBV10-3 to TRBJ1-4; possible D gene TRBD1, 5 bases. V gave up 9 bases and J gave up 8 bases, with 13 bases separating them. Per the germline V gene, CDR1 is ENHRY and CDR2 is SYGVKD. The CDR3 runs to 12 residues. The CDR3: CAIQEPGEKLFF. The CDR3, as DNA: TGTGCCATACAGGAACCGGGGGAAAAACTGTTTTTT.

This clonotype was observed a handful of times. The chain employs TRBV29-1 and TRBJ2-5, with a possible D match to TRBD2 (5 bases). Looked up from germline, CDR1 is SQVTM and CDR2 is ANQGSEA. The CDR3 length is 13 residues. The V gene lost 8 bases and the J gene lost 7 bases, with 20 bases spanning the gap. CDR3 in amino acids: CSTRTRVTGTQYF. CDR3 coding DNA: TGCAGCACACGAACGAGGGTGACCGGGACCCAGTACTTC.

This chain joins TRBV10-3 and TRBJ2-7, with 8 positions matching TRBD1. Germline loops: CDR1 ENHRY, CDR2 SYGVKD. Losses at the gene ends were 3 bases for V and 0 bases for J; bases not matched to a gene: 1. The CDR3 runs to 14 residues. The CDR3 here is CAISDQGASYEQYF. The CDR3 coding sequence is TGTGCCATCAGTGACCAGGGGGCCTCCTACGAGCAGTACTTC.

The gene calls are TRBV6-2 or TRBV6-3 and TRBJ2-2, with no clear D. Trimming took off 3 bases at V and 2 bases at J, with 7 bases between the two ends. The germline CDR1 and CDR2 sequences are MNHEY and SVGEGT. The CDR3 spans 14 residues. The CDR3 nucleotides read TGTGCCAGCAGTTATAATGGCAACACCGGGGAGCTGTTTTTT. This sequence encodes CASSYNGNTGELFF.

This clonotype was counted a single time. An end of the junction does not agree with germline; a read error may underlie this. The chain has TRBV4-3 and TRBJ2-6; D remains unclear. This CDR3 contains 16 residues. In germline, CDR1 is LGHNA, CDR2 YSLEER. CDR3: CASNQEPESGANVLTF. CDR3 sequence (DNA): TGCGCCAGCAACCAAGAGCCGGAGTCCGGGGCCAACGTCCTGACTTTC.

V gene TRBV27 combines with J gene TRBJ2-3; a weak D match, TRBD2 (6 bases). CDR1 is MNHEY, CDR2 SMNVEV, per germline (reference sequence). This CDR3 region has 14 residues. Deletions cut 6 bases from V and 0 bases from J, with 10 bases between. DNA of the CDR3: TGTGCCAGCAGGCGCAGCGGGAGCACAGATACGCAGTATTTT. This gives the protein CASRRSGSTDTQYF.

The chain combines TRBV7-8 with TRBJ2-5, with 7 bases matching TRBD2. V shed 5 bases and J 2 bases; nucleotides not matched to a gene: 8. The CDR3 is made up of 15 amino acids. Germline V gene lookup returns CDR1 SGHVS and CDR2 FQNEAQ. The CDR3 DNA reads TGTGCCAGCAGCCCCGGAACTAGCGCTCAAGAGACCCAGTACTTC. As protein: CASSPGTSAQETQYF.

This clonotype was counted a few times. This chain joins TRBV7-2 and TRBJ2-7; 7 positions agree with TRBD1. The CDR3 consists of 15 residues. Trimming at V came to 6 bases and at J to 3 bases, leaving 11 bases not matched to a gene. CDR1 SGHTA and CDR2 FQGNSA come from the germline V gene. CDR3 DNA: TGTGCCAGCAGAAAGTACCGGGACAGTCACTACGAGCAGTACTTC. The encoded protein is CASRKYRDSHYEQYF.

V and J are TRBV20-1 and TRBJ2-3, with a tentative D call TRBD2 (6 bases). Germline CDR1 and CDR2: DFQATT and SNEGSKA (reference sequence). The CDR3 runs to 13 residues. The ends were cut back, 3 bases at V and 6 bases at J, with 13 bases in the middle. CDR3 bases: TGCAGTGCTAGTTTCGGGAGTGGTGATACGCAGTATTTT. Protein product: CSASFGSGDTQYF.

The chain has TRBV7-9 and TRBJ2-4, with no clear D. The V gene lost 4 bases and the J gene lost 1 base, with 17 bases spanning the gap. The CDR3 sequence is 17 residues long. Germline-derived CDR1 and CDR2 are SEHNR and FQNEAQ (reference sequence). CDR3 nucleotides: TGTGCCAGCAGCTACGGGCTCAGTGGACCGGCCAAAAACATTCAGTACTTC. It codes for CASSYGLSGPAKNIQYF.

The chain links TRBV24-1 to TRBJ2-1, with 8 bases aligning to TRBD2. V was clipped by 2 bases and J by 9 bases; unmatched bases: 8. CDR3 length equals 15 residues. In germline, CDR1 is KGHDR, CDR2 SFDVKD. The CDR3 DNA follows: TGTGCCACCAGTGATTCCTCCTTCGCGGGAGGTGAGCAGTTCTTC. Amino acids: CATSDSSFAGGEQFF.

This clonotype was detected a few times. The rearrangement links TRBV24-1 to TRBJ2-5; D gene uncertain. This CDR3 is 13 amino acids long. Germline CDR1 KGHDR, CDR2 SFDVKD. V dropped 1 base and J dropped 5 bases, with 7 bases sitting between them. This chain's CDR3 is CATSDFIGETQYF. The CDR3 nucleotides are TGTGCCACCAGTGATTTTATCGGGGAGACCCAGTACTTC.

This clonotype was counted at least ten times. V is TRBV28 and J is TRBJ2-7; no firm D call. The V end lost 6 bases, the J end lost 2 bases, and 11 bases lay between the germline ends. CDR1 is MDHEN and CDR2 is SYDVKM in the germline V gene. CDR3 length: 13 amino acids. Here the CDR3 reads CASRDGLAYEQYF. The CDR3 DNA sequence: TGTGCCAGCAGGGACGGGCTAGCCTACGAGCAGTACTTC.

This sequence joins TRBV7-9 and TRBJ2-2, with 12 bases that match TRBD2. CDR1 is SEHNR and CDR2 is FQNEAQ in the germline V gene (reference sequence). The CDR3 has 16 amino acids. V was pared by 5 bases and J by 4 bases, with 5 bases of the junction left unmatched. The CDR3 nucleotides read TGTGCCAGCAGCCTGCTAGCGGGAGGGAGCACCGGGGAGCTGTTTTTT. This codes for CASSLLAGGSTGELFF.

This clonotype was picked up many times. The chain carries TRBV29-1 and TRBJ1-3; no definite D call. Germline loops: CDR1 SQVTM, CDR2 ANQGSEA. V was trimmed by 7 bases and J by 0 bases, leaving 10 bases between them. The CDR3 covers 13 residues. CDR3 residues: CSATANSGNTIYF. The CDR3, as DNA: TGCAGCGCGACCGCAAACTCTGGAAACACCATATATTTT.

Only a few counts were recorded for this clonotype. The chain couples TRBV10-3 to TRBJ2-4; D is perhaps TRBD1 (8 bases). This CDR3 has 16 amino acids. V was cut by 3 bases and J by 8 bases, with 20 bases left in between. Germline-derived CDR1 and CDR2 are ENHRY and SYGVKD. CDR3: CAISDPDRGGFDIQYF. DNA of the CDR3: TGTGCCATCAGTGACCCAGACAGGGGAGGGTTCGACATTCAGTACTTC.

The chain joins TRBV10-3 to TRBJ1-1; a possible D gene is TRBD1 (5 bases). The germline V gene has CDR1 ENHRY and CDR2 SYGVKD. This CDR3 has 14 residues. V shed 2 bases and J shed 4 bases, with 11 bases lying between them. CDR3: CAISEAWQGTEAFF. The CDR3 bases are TGTGCCATCAGTGAGGCTTGGCAGGGCACTGAAGCTTTCTTT.

This chain connects TRBV5-1 to TRBJ1-5, with D possibly matching TRBD1 (5 bases). CDR3 size: 15 residues. The germline gives CDR1 SGHRS, CDR2 YFSETQ. The V end lost 2 bases, the J end lost 5 bases, and 14 bases lay between the germline ends. CDR3 sequence (DNA): TGCGCCAGCAGCTTTGGGGGGGAGCCAGATCAGCCCCAGCATTTT. Translating gives CASSFGGEPDQPQHF.

This chain uses TRBV18 with TRBJ1-5; 9 bases align to TRBD1. With 3 bases clipped from V and 1 base from J, the junction kept 10 bases outside the gene matches. CDR1 and CDR2 from the germline V gene are KGHSH and LQKENI. The CDR3 extends over 18 amino acids. CDR3: CASSPRPNRGQSNQPQHF. DNA of the CDR3: TGTGCCAGCTCACCTCGCCCAAACAGGGGGCAAAGCAATCAGCCCCAGCATTTT.

This clonotype was counted a few times. The gene calls are TRBV29-1 and TRBJ2-1; no reliable D call. The CDR3 has 14 residues. V gave up 1 base and J gave up 0 bases, with 7 bases separating them. Germline-derived CDR1 and CDR2 are SQVTM and ANQGSEA. CDR3 sequence: CSVEVRSSYNEQFF. As DNA, the CDR3 is TGCAGCGTTGAAGTCCGGAGCTCCTACAATGAGCAGTTCTTC.

This clonotype was observed a handful of times. The rearrangement links TRBV10-3 to TRBJ2-7, with D possibly being TRBD1 (6 bases). CDR1 and CDR2 (germline): ENHRY, SYGVKD. The CDR3 sequence is 17 residues long. V was clipped by 5 bases and J by 6 bases, with 26 bases between them. CDR3 loop: CAISRTVGGEGSAEQYF. The CDR3 coding sequence is TGTGCCATCAGTAGGACAGTTGGTGGAGAGGGGTCTGCCGAGCAGTACTTC.

Many counts were recorded for this clonotype. V usage is TRBV7-2 and J usage is TRBJ2-4; TRBD1 might be the D (5 bases). CDR1 is SGHTA and CDR2 is FQGNSA in the germline V gene. Trimming took off 3 bases at V and 5 bases at J, with 14 bases between the two ends. CDR3 length: 15 residues. The CDR3 coding sequence is TGTGCCAGCAGCTTCTTAGGTGCAGGGCAAAACATTCAGTACTTC. Translating gives CASSFLGAGQNIQYF.

This clonotype has more than one count but fewer than ten. This chain connects TRBV29-1 to TRBJ1-5; D unresolved. This CDR3 spans 12 amino acids. CDR1 and CDR2 (germline): SQVTM, ANQGSEA. V was trimmed by 7 bases and J by 2 bases, leaving 9 bases between them. The CDR3: CSAQEGNQPQHF. CDR3 DNA sequence: TGCAGCGCCCAAGAGGGCAATCAGCCCCAGCATTTT.